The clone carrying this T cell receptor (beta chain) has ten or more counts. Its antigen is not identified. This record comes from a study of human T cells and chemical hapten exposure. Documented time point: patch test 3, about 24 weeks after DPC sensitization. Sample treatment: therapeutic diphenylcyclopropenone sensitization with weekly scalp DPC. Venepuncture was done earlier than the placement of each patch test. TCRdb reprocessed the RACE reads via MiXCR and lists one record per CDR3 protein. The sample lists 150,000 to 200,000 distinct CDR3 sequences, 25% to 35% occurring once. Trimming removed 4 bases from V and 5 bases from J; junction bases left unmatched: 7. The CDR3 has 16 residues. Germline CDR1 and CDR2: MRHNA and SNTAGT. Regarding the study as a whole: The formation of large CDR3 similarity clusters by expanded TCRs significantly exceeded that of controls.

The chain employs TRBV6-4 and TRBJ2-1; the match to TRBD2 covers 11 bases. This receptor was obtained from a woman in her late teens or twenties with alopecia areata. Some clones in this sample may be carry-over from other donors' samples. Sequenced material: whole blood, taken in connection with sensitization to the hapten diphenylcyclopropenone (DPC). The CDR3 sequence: CASSVLAGDQNNEQFF. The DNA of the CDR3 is TGTGCCAGCAGTGTACTAGCGGGGGACCAAAACAATGAGCAGTTCTTC.